This T cell receptor (beta chain) came from a study of persistence of HIV-infected CD4 T cells. Across the study: Multiple blood draws of up to 180 mL, except two donors with single leukapheresis.

Notes on this clone: The antigen is undetermined.

This was the immunoSEQ version 4 assay in survey mode. Clones were read by immunoSEQ multiplex PCR, and TCRdb kept only the in-frame ones, dropping some. The sample gives 15,000 to 20,000 clones, about 61% of which show up once; about 8% is in the top ten. Trimming took 1 base from V and 10 from J, leaving 10 bases between them. The CDR3 has 13 residues. The germline gives CDR1 MGHRA, CDR2 YSYEKL. Cells were stimulated with CMV-infected fibroblast lysates at 8 to 10 ug/mL. CD4+ T cells upregulating both CD40 ligand and CD69 were sorted as responding cells. Stimulated PBMCs had first been depleted of CD8+ T cells. Whole-study results and caveats: Proviral oligoclonality tracked with TCR oligoclonality within the same sorted cells.

The sample in question was CD4+ T cells sorted from PBMCs after roughly 17-hour stimulation, obtained from a patient who received antiretroviral therapy. V gene TRBV4-1 combines with J gene TRBJ1-4; D gene unclear. The receptor was derived from an adult woman with HIV who was CMV-seropositive. Here the CDR3 DNA reads TGCGCCAGCAGCCAAGTGGACGTCGTAAAACTGTTTTTT. Protein product: CASSQVDVVKLFF.